This entry concerns a single T cell receptor (beta chain). Its cognate antigen is unknown. The record originates from a study of T cell responses to AZD1222 COVID-19 vaccine. General observations from the study: An increase in Spike-specific TCR breadth and depth was observed after two AZD1222 doses. CD4 TCRs covered the whole spike, strongest at regions 160-218 and 743-854.

CDR1 is SGDLS, CDR2 YYNGEE, per germline. V was cut by 0 bases and J by 4 bases, with 13 bases left in between. The CDR3 spans 15 residues. Clones were read by immunoSEQ multiplex PCR, and TCRdb kept only the in-frame ones, dropping some. This sample has approximately 100,000 clones, with roughly 90% found just once. This sequence originates from an adult in good health. This chain uses TRBV9 with TRBJ1-2, with D maybe TRBD1 (5 bases). The input for sequencing was peripheral blood, taken on day 0 of AZD1222 vaccination. The CDR3, as DNA: TGTGCCAGCAGCGTAGGTGGAGGGGCCTTCTATGGCTACACCTTC. It codes for CASSVGGGAFYGYTF. The entire variable domain, with the rest obtained from reference TRBV9 and TRBJ1-2, is as follows: DSGVTQTPKHLITATGQRVTLRCSPRSGDLSVYWYQQSLDQGLQFLIQYYNGEERAKGNILERFSAQQFPDLHSELNLSSLELGDSALYFCASSVGGGAFYGYTFGSGTRLTVV.